This paragraph covers one TCR beta chain sequence. No antigen is known for it. This sample stems from a study of T cell responses to AZD1222 COVID-19 vaccine. Points from the study as a whole: There were repertoire samples only from the period after the peak T cell response. The breadth and depth of Spike-specific TCRs increased once two AZD1222 doses had been given.

Clones were read by immunoSEQ multiplex PCR, and TCRdb kept only the in-frame ones, dropping some. Of around 150,000 clones listed, approximately 91% are singletons. Unmatched junction bases numbered 1, after V lost 1 base and J lost 4 bases. The CDR3 totals 14 residues. Germline V CDR1 and CDR2: SGHTA, FQGNSA. The TCR sequence derives from an adult who received the AZD1222 COVID-19 vaccine. Material: peripheral blood, obtained 28 days after the second AZD1222 dose. The J gene is TRBJ1-2, the V gene TRBV7-2; the match to TRBD1 covers 9 bases. CDR3 sequence: CASSLGDRAYGYTF. CDR3 DNA sequence: TGTGCCAGCAGCTTAGGGGACAGGGCCTATGGCTACACCTTC.